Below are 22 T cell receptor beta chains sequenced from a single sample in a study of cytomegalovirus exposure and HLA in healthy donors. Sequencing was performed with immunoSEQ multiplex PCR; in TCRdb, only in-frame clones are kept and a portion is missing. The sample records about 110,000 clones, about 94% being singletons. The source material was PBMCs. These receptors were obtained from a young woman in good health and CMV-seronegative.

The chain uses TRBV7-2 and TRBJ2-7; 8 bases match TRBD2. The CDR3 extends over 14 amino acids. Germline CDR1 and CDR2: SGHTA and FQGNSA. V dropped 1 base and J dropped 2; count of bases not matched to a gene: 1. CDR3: CASSLGGGTYEQYF. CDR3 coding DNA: TGTGCCAGCAGCTTAGGCGGGGGGACCTACGAGCAGTACTTC.

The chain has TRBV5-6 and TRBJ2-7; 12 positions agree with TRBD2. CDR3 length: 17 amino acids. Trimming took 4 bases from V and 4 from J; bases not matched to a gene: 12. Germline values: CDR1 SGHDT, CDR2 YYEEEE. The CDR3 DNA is TGTGCCAGCAGCCCGCTTAGCCTAGCGGGGGGGAGTTACGAGCAGTACTTC. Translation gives CASSPLSLAGGSYEQYF. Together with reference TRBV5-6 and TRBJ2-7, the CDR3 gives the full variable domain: DAGVTQSPTHLIKTRGQQVTLRCSPKSGHDTVSWYQQALGQGPQFIFQYYEEEERQRGNFPDRFSGHQFPNYSSELNVNALLLGDSALYLCASSPLSLAGGSYEQYFGPGTRLTVT.

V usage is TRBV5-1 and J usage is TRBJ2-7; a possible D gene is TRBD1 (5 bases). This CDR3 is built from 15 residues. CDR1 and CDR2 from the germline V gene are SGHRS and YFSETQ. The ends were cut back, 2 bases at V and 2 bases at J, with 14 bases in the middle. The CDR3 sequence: CASSLSGAHPYEQYF. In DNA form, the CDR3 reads TGCGCCAGCAGCTTAAGTGGGGCTCACCCCTACGAGCAGTACTTC.

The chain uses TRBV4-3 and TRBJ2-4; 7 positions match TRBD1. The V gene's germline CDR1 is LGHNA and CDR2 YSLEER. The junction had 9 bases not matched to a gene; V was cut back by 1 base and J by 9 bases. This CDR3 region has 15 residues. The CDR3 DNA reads TGCGCCAGCAGCCAAGTGACAGGGAATCAGGTCATTCAGTACTTC. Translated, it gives CASSQVTGNQVIQYF.

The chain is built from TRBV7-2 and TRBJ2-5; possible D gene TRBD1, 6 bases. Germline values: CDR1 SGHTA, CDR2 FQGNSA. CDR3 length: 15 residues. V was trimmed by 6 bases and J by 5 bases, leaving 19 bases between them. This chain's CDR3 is CASSVFQGTRETQYF. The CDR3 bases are TGTGCCAGCAGTGTGTTCCAGGGGACGAGGGAGACCCAGTACTTC.

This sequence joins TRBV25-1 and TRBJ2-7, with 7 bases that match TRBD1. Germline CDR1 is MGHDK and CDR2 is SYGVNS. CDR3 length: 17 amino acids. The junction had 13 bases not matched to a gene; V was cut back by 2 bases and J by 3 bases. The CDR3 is CASSEVRLGTALYEQYF. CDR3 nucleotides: TGTGCCAGCAGTGAAGTGCGCCTCGGGACAGCCCTCTACGAGCAGTACTTC.

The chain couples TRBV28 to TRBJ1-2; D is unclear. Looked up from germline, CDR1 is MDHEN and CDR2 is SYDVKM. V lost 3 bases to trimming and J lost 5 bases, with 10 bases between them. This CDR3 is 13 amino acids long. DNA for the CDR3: TGTGCCAGCAGTTTCGCTTCCGGTTATGGCTACACCTTC. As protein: CASSFASGYGYTF.

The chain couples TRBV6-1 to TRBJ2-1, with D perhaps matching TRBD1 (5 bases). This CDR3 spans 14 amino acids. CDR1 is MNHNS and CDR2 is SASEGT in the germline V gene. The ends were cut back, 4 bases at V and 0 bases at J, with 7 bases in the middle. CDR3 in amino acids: CASSARGSYNEQFF. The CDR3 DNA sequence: TGTGCCAGCAGTGCTAGGGGCTCCTACAATGAGCAGTTCTTC.

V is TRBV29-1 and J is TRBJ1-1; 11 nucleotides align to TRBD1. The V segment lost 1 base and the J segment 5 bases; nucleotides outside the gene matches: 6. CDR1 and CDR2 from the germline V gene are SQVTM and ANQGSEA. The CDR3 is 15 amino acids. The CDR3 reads CSVEGDRGSRTEAFF. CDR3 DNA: TGCAGCGTTGAAGGGGACAGGGGGTCACGGACTGAAGCTTTCTTT.

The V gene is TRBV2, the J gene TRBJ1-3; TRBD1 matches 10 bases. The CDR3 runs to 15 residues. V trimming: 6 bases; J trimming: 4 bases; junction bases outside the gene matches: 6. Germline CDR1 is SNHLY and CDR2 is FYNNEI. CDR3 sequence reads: CASSRGQGLGNTIYF. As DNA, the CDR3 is TGTGCCAGCAGCCGGGGACAGGGGCTAGGAAACACCATATATTTT.

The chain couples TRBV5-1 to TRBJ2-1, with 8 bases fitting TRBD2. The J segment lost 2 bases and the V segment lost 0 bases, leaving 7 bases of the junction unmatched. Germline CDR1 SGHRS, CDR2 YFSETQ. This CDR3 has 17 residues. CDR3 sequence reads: CASSLATGGATYNEQFF. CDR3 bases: TGCGCCAGCAGCTTGGCCACGGGGGGGGCAACCTACAATGAGCAGTTCTTC.

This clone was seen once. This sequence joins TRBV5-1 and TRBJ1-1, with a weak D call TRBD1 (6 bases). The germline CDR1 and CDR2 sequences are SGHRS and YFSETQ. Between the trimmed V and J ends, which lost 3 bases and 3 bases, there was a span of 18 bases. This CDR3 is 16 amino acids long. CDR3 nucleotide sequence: TGCGCCAGCAGCTGGGCCTGGAGCAGGGGTGACACTGAAGCTTTCTTT. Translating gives CASSWAWSRGDTEAFF.

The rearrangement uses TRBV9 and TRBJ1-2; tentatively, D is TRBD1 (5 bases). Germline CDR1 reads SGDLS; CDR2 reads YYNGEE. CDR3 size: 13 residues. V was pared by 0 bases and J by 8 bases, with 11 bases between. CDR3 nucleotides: TGTGCCAGCAGCGTAGAGGGGCGGGGAGGCTACACCTTC. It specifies CASSVEGRGGYTF.

CDR3 in amino acids: CASSVQGVQETQYF. The CDR3 DNA reads TGTGCCAGCAGCGTACAGGGGGTCCAAGAGACCCAGTACTTC. The V gene is TRBV9, the J gene TRBJ2-5, with 7 positions matching TRBD1. The CDR3 consists of 14 residues. Unmatched junction bases numbered 1, after V lost 1 base and J lost 1 base. CDR1 is SGDLS, CDR2 YYNGEE, per germline.

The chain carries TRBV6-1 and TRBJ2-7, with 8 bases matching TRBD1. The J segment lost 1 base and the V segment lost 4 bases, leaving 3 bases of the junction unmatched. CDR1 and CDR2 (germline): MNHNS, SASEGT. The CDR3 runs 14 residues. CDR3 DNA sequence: TGTGCCAGCAGTGTTTGGACAGGGTCCTACGAGCAGTACTTC. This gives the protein CASSVWTGSYEQYF.

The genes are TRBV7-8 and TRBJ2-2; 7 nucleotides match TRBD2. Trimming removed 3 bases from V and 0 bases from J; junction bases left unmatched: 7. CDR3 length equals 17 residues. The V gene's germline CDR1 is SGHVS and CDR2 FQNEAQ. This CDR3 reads CASSFGGGEPNTGELFF. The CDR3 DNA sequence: TGTGCCAGCAGCTTTGGCGGGGGAGAGCCGAACACCGGGGAGCTGTTTTTT.

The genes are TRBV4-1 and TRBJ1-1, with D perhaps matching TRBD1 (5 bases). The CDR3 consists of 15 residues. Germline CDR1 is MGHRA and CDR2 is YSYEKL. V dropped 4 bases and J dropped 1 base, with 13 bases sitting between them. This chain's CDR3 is CASSLTFDRNTEAFF. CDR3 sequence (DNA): TGCGCCAGCAGCCTCACCTTTGACAGGAACACTGAAGCTTTCTTT.

CDR3 loop: CASSLRYQETQYF. For the CDR3, the DNA is TGTGCCAGCAGCTTGAGGTACCAAGAGACCCAGTACTTC. The genes are TRBV7-6 and TRBJ2-5, with no clear D. Germline-derived CDR1 and CDR2 are SGHVS and FNYEAQ. Deletions cut 3 bases from V and 0 bases from J, with 5 bases between. The CDR3 is 13 residues long.

CDR3 DNA: TGTGCCAGCAGCTTAACGGGGGGGAGGTACAATGAGCAGTTCTTC. Translated, it gives CASSLTGGRYNEQFF. The chain is built from TRBV7-2 and TRBJ2-1; 8 bases match TRBD2. The CDR3 is made up of 15 amino acids. J was trimmed by 4 bases and V by 2 bases; bases with no gene match: 4. Germline CDR1 reads SGHTA; CDR2 reads FQGNSA.

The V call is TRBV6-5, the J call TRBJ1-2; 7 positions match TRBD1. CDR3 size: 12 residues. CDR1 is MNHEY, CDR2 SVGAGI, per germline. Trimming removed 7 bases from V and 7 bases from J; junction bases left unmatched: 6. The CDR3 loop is CASTDRESGYTF. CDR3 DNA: TGTGCCAGCACCGACAGGGAGAGTGGCTACACCTTC.

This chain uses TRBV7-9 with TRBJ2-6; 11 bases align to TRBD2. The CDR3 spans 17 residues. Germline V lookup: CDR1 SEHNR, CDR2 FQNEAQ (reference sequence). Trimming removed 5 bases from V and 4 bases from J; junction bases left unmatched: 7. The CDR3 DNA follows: TGTGCCAGCAGCCTTAGCGGGGGGGCTAGGGGGGCCAACGTCCTGACTTTC. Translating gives CASSLSGGARGANVLTF.

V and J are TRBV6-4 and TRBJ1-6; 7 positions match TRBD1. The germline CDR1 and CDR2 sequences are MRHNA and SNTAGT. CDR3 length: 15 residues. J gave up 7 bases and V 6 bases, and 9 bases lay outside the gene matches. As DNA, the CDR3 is TGTGCCAGCAGGAAGGGGGCGAATCAGAATTCACCCCTCCACTTT. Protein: CASRKGANQNSPLHF.